Listed below are T cell receptor beta chains from one sample, sequenced in a study of cytomegalovirus exposure and HLA in healthy donors. Profiled with immunoSEQ multiplex PCR; TCRdb holds only in-frame clones, not every one. The sample shows roughly 150,000 clones, roughly 72% of them seen only once. The sequenced material came from PBMCs. All receptors derive from a man in his forties or fifties in good health and CMV-seronegative. Each CDR3 is given with its conserved first and last residue. D genes are given only for firm matches. The size of a clone is reported for some rows only, either as once, few or many, or as a class for expanded clones.

size | D | J | V | DNA | CDR3
- | - | TRBJ1-5 | TRBV6-6 | TGTGCCAGCGCCGTGGAGCGGGGAAATCAGCCCCAGCATTTT | CASAVERGNQPQHF
- | TRBD1 | TRBJ1-2 | TRBV27 | TGTGCCAGCAGCCGACAGGGATCTTTCTATGGCTACACCTTC | CASSRQGSFYGYTF
- | - | TRBJ2-3 | TRBV19 | TGTGCCAGTAGTCTGATTGGCTTGTCTAGCACAGATACGCAGTATTTT | CASSLIGLSSTDTQYF
once | TRBD1 | TRBJ1-4 | TRBV19 | TGTGCCAGTAGTATCGTTTCAGGGGGCCTTACAACTAATGAAAAACTGTTTTTT | CASSIVSGGLTTNEKLFF
- | TRBD1 | TRBJ2-3 | TRBV5-1 | TGCGCCAGCAGTTCCGGGACAGGGGGCACGGTGGATACGCAGTATTTT | CASSSGTGGTVDTQYF
- | - | TRBJ1-1 | TRBV27 | TGTGCCAGCAGCTTGACAGTGAACACTGAAGCTTTCTTT | CASSLTVNTEAFF
- | - | TRBJ1-2 | TRBV28 | TGTGCCAGCAATCGTCATGGCTCTGGTGGCTACACCTTC | CASNRHGSGGYTF
- | TRBD1 | TRBJ2-2 | TRBV19 | TGTGCCAGCCTCAGGGGGCAGGACACCGGGGAGCTGTTTTTT | CASLRGQDTGELFF
- | TRBD1 | TRBJ2-2 | TRBV29-1 | TGCAGTCCCGGTACAGGGGTTGTCGGGGAGCTGTTTTTT | CSPGTGVVGELFF
- | - | TRBJ2-7 | TRBV11-2 | TGTGCCAGCAGCTCCCGGGTCCTCTGGAACGAGCAGTACTTC | CASSSRVLWNEQYF
- | - | TRBJ1-6 | TRBV6-5 | TGTGCCAGCACTTCTCCAGGCTCAGGTTCACCCCTCCACTTT | CASTSPGSGSPLHF
- | - | TRBJ2-6 | TRBV2 | TGTGCCAGCAGACAGGCTTACTCTGGGGCCAACGGCCTGACTTTC | CASRQAYSGANGLTF
- | TRBD2 | TRBJ2-7 | TRBV14 | TGTGCCAGCAGCACAACTCATCCGGGACTAGCGGGAGGGATACTCTACGAGCAGTACTTC | CASSTTHPGLAGGILYEQYF
- | TRBD1 | TRBJ2-7 | TRBV28 | TGTGCCAGCAGTTCGGCCGGGACAGGGAGATCCTACGAGCAGTACTTC | CASSSAGTGRSYEQYF
- | - | TRBJ1-2 | TRBV11-2 | TGTGCCAGCAGTCACCGGGACTGGAGCTATGGCTACACCTTC | CASSHRDWSYGYTF
once | - | TRBJ2-7 | TRBV19 | TGTGCCAGTAGTATTAAAATCGACAGCTCCTACGAGCAGTACTTC | CASSIKIDSSYEQYF
- | - | TRBJ1-2 | TRBV19 | TGTGCCAGTAGTGGCGACACCATTAACTATGGCTACACCTTC | CASSGDTINYGYTF
- | TRBD1 | TRBJ2-1 | TRBV2 | TGTGCCAGTCTATCCGGGACAGGGCCCTACAATGAGCAGTTCTTC | CASLSGTGPYNEQFF
- | TRBD1 | TRBJ1-5 | TRBV2 | TGTGCCAGTGACAGGGTAGGTCAGCCCCAGCATTTT | CASDRVGQPQHF
- | - | TRBJ1-2 | TRBV9 | TGTGCCAGCAGCGTGCAGGGGACTAGCGGCTACACCTTC | CASSVQGTSGYTF
- | - | TRBJ1-4 | TRBV4-1 | TGCGCCAGCAGCCGCGGGAGGTCAACTAATGAAAAACTGTTTTTT | CASSRGRSTNEKLFF
few | TRBD1 | TRBJ2-7 | TRBV11-2 | TGTGCCAGCAGCTTACCCGACCCGGGGACAGGGACGTACGAGCAGTACTTC | CASSLPDPGTGTYEQYF
few | - | TRBJ2-3 | TRBV27 | TGTGCCAGCAGTTTATCCCCCGTAGATACGCAGTATTTT | CASSLSPVDTQYF
- | TRBD2 | TRBJ2-1 | TRBV11-2 | TGTGCCAGCGGACTAGCGGGAGGTTACAATGAGCAGTTCTTC | CASGLAGGYNEQFF
once | TRBD2 | TRBJ2-7 | TRBV14 | TGTGCCAGCAGCCAAGAATTCCGGGAGGGATACGAGCAGTACTTC | CASSQEFREGYEQYF
- | TRBD2 | TRBJ2-1 | TRBV5-1 | TGCGCCAGCAGCCGGGGAAGCGGGAGCTACAATGAGCAGTTCTTC | CASSRGSGSYNEQFF
- | - | TRBJ2-7 | TRBV27 | TGTGCCAGCAGCGGTTCGGAGGGGTCCTACGAGCAGTACTTC | CASSGSEGSYEQYF
- | - | TRBJ1-5 | TRBV28 | TGTGCCAGCAGTTTCTACAGGGTTCAGCCCCAGCATTTT | CASSFYRVQPQHF
- | - | TRBJ2-7 | TRBV27 | TGTGCCAGCAGTTTAGACTCTAGCAACGAGCAGTACTTC | CASSLDSSNEQYF
- | TRBD2 | TRBJ2-3 | TRBV11-2 | TGTGCCAGCAGCATCGGGACTAAGTCAGATACGCAGTATTTT | CASSIGTKSDTQYF
- | - | TRBJ1-4 | TRBV7-9 | TGTGCCAGCAGCCCACAGGGTGAAAAACTGTTTTTT | CASSPQGEKLFF
- | - | TRBJ1-5 | TRBV2 | TGTGCCAGCAGTGAGGGGGCTAATCAGCCCCAGCATTTT | CASSEGANQPQHF
- | - | TRBJ1-1 | TRBV13 | TGTGCCAGCAGCTTAGAACGAAGTCGGGGCACTGAAGCTTTCTTT | CASSLERSRGTEAFF
- | - | TRBJ1-1 | TRBV27 | TGTGCCAGCAGGGGGTATGGGAGTGTGAACACTGAAGCTTTCTTT | CASRGYGSVNTEAFF
- | - | TRBJ1-2 | TRBV29-1 | TGCAGCGTTGAAAGGGGTGGAAGCTATGGCTACACCTTC | CSVERGGSYGYTF
- | - | TRBJ1-1 | TRBV5-1 | TGCGCCAGCAGCTTGGTTGTAACTGGCTTGGGGAGGGGCACTGAAGCTTTCTTT | CASSLVVTGLGRGTEAFF
- | - | TRBJ1-1 | TRBV2 | TGTGCCAGCAGCGTAGGGGGGGCAGGAGGGGCTTTCTTT | CASSVGGAGGAFF
- | TRBD2 | TRBJ2-3 | TRBV10-3 | TGTGCCATCAACGGACTAGCGGGAGCACCCGATACGCAGTATTTT | CAINGLAGAPDTQYF
- | - | TRBJ1-3 | TRBV29-1 | TGCAGCGTTGGGGAAGGGGGAACTGGAAACACCATATATTTT | CSVGEGGTGNTIYF
- | TRBD1 | TRBJ2-5 | TRBV5-4 | TGTGCCAGCAGCTTCACAGGGGTTGAGACCCAGTACTTC | CASSFTGVETQYF
- | TRBD1 | TRBJ2-1 | TRBV5-1 | TGCGCCAGCAGCTTGTTTCAGGCAGGGGGCAATGAGCAGTTCTTC | CASSLFQAGGNEQFF
- | TRBD2 | TRBJ2-6 | TRBV6-5 | TGTGCCAGCACCAAGGGAGGGAAAGGGGCCAACGTCCTGACTTTC | CASTKGGKGANVLTF
- | - | TRBJ1-2 | TRBV7-2 | TGTGCCAGCAGCCCAACGACAGGTGATGATGGCTACACCTTC | CASSPTTGDDGYTF
- | TRBD2 | TRBJ2-3 | TRBV4-2 | TGTGCCAGCAGCCAAGAACCCGCGGGAGGGCCAGATACGCAGTATTTT | CASSQEPAGGPDTQYF
- | TRBD1 | TRBJ1-1 | TRBV29-1 | TGCAGCGTTGAACCGCGACAGGGCATACCTGAAGCTTTCTTT | CSVEPRQGIPEAFF
- | TRBD1 | TRBJ1-2 | TRBV2 | TGTGCCGCAACTGAGGGCAGGGACAGTGGCTACACCTTC | CAATEGRDSGYTF
- | TRBD2 | TRBJ2-1 | TRBV28 | TGTGCCAGCAGTAGAATGTCCGGGACTAGCGGGAACTACAATGAGCAGTTCTTC | CASSRMSGTSGNYNEQFF
- | TRBD2 | TRBJ2-3 | TRBV5-4 | TGTGCCAGCAGCCCCGCCGGGGGGATGGGCACAGATACGCAGTATTTT | CASSPAGGMGTDTQYF
- | - | TRBJ2-3 | TRBV7-9 | TGTGCCAGCAGTCCAACTATTAAGGCGCAGTATTTT | CASSPTIKAQYF
- | - | TRBJ2-7 | TRBV7-2 | TGTGCCAGCAGCTTAGGTAGAAACTCCTACGAGCAGTACTTC | CASSLGRNSYEQYF